Shown below are 27 T cell receptor beta chains from a single sample sequenced in a study of cytomegalovirus exposure and HLA in healthy donors. This PCR relied on a set of 60 Vbeta primers and 13 Jbeta primers. The table came from immunoSEQ multiplex PCR; TCRdb's copy has only in-frame clones and leaves some out. The sample records under 85,000 clones, 65% to 80% being singletons. Sequencing input: PBMCs. Receptors originate from a man aged 35 to 55 in good health and CMV-seropositive.

A single count supports this clone. V usage is TRBV14 and J usage is TRBJ2-1; tentatively, D is TRBD2 (6 bases). The germline gives CDR1 SGHDN, CDR2 FVKESK. CDR3 size: 13 residues. With 0 bases removed from V and 8 bases from J, the gap between germline ends came to 8 bases. The CDR3 is CASSQEGGYEQFF. The DNA for the CDR3 is TGTGCCAGCAGCCAAGAAGGAGGGTATGAGCAGTTCTTC.

Regarding this clone: Other DNA sequences from this sample encode an identical CDR3 as well. The CDR3 here is CASSMGLAETQYF. The CDR3 region has the DNA TGTGCCAGTAGTATGGGACTAGCGGAGACCCAGTACTTC. The rearrangement joins TRBV19 to TRBJ2-5; 10 bases line up with TRBD2. This CDR3 is 13 amino acids long. Unmatched junction bases numbered 0, after V lost 3 bases and J lost 5 bases. Per the germline V gene, CDR1 is LNHDA and CDR2 is SQIVND (reference sequence).

The chain has TRBV6-1 and TRBJ1-1; 9 nucleotides line up with TRBD1. The CDR3 loop spans 14 amino acids. The trim removed 4 bases at V and 7 bases at J, leaving 7 bases unmatched. Germline V CDR1 and CDR2: MNHNS, SASEGT. In DNA, the CDR3 is TGTGCCAGCAGTGGGGGACAGGGATTCGGTGAAGCTTTCTTT. Translating gives CASSGGQGFGEAFF.

The rearrangement uses TRBV19 and TRBJ1-1; D unclear. The V gene lost 4 bases and the J gene lost 4 bases, with 13 bases spanning the gap. There are 14 residues in the CDR3. The germline V gene has CDR1 LNHDA and CDR2 SQIVND (reference sequence). The CDR3: CASSTRRRGTEAFF. DNA for the CDR3: TGTGCCAGTAGTACCCGACGGCGGGGCACTGAAGCTTTCTTT. The full variable domain, with the rest looked up from reference TRBV19 and TRBJ1-1, is DGGITQSPKYLFRKEGQNVTLSCEQNLNHDAMYWYRQDPGQGLRLIYYSQIVNDFQKGDIAEGYSVSREKKESFPLTVTSAQKNPTAFYLCASSTRRRGTEAFFGQGTRLTVV.

The chain employs TRBV6-5 and TRBJ2-3, with TRBD2 matching over 8 bases. The CDR3 is made up of 15 amino acids. The V segment lost 3 bases and the J segment 8 bases; nucleotides outside the gene matches: 10. The germline gives CDR1 MNHEY, CDR2 SVGAGI. The CDR3 nucleotides read TGTGCCAGCAGTTATTACGGGAGGGCCGCTGTTACGCAGTATTTT. Its protein is CASSYYGRAAVTQYF.

The rearrangement links TRBV5-5 to TRBJ2-1; D not certain. Trimming took 4 bases from V and 10 from J, leaving 9 bases between them. The germline V gene has CDR1 SGHKS and CDR2 YYEKEE (reference sequence). This CDR3 has 11 amino acids. DNA of the CDR3: TGTGCCAGCAGCCTTCCGCGAGAGCAGTTCTTC. Translation gives CASSLPREQFF.

This chain links TRBV5-1 with TRBJ2-5; 10 positions match TRBD2. Germline CDR1 SGHRS, CDR2 YFSETQ. V lost 1 base to trimming and J lost 5 bases; unmatched junction nucleotides: 8. The CDR3 extends over 16 amino acids. CDR3 amino acids: CASSLSGLALSETQYF. In DNA form, the CDR3 reads TGCGCCAGCAGCTTGTCGGGACTAGCGTTGTCGGAGACCCAGTACTTC.

The gene calls are TRBV4-3 and TRBJ1-6; D remains ambiguous. Trimming left V 0 bases short and J 5 bases short, with 14 bases between. The CDR3 is made up of 17 amino acids. Germline V lookup: CDR1 LGHNA, CDR2 YSLEER. The CDR3 loop reads CASSQDQSAGNNSPLHF. The CDR3 nucleotides are TGCGCCAGCAGCCAAGATCAATCGGCAGGCAATAATTCACCCCTCCACTTT.

The chain links TRBV10-3 to TRBJ2-6; 8 bases line up with TRBD1. From germline, CDR1 is ENHRY and CDR2 SYGVKD. The CDR3 sequence is 17 residues long. The V segment lost 11 bases and the J segment 0 bases; nucleotides outside the gene matches: 12. The CDR3, as DNA: TGTGCCTCTTCTGCGGCAGGGGGCATCTCTGGGGCCAACGTCCTGACTTTC. Translated: CASSAAGGISGANVLTF.

The chain is built from TRBV23-1 and TRBJ2-5, with a weak D call TRBD2 (6 bases). TRBV23-1 is labeled an ORF, and its function is uncertain. The CDR3 covers 16 residues. V lost 1 base and J 3 bases, leaving 15 bases between the germline ends. For the CDR3, the DNA is TGCGCCAGCAGTCAATTCGGGCGGGGTAAAAAAGAGACCCAGTACTTC. It encodes CASSQFGRGKKETQYF.

The chain combines TRBV5-6 with TRBJ2-5, with 14 bases matching TRBD2. The CDR3 length is 18 residues. V shed 2 bases and J 3 bases; nucleotides not matched to a gene: 9. In germline, CDR1 is SGHDT, CDR2 YYEEEE. CDR3: CASSFRLAGGPGEETQYF. CDR3 bases: TGTGCCAGCAGCTTTAGACTAGCGGGGGGGCCGGGTGAAGAGACCCAGTACTTC.

This rearrangement joins TRBV11-3 to TRBJ1-3, with 7 bases matching TRBD1. Germline CDR1 reads SGHNT; CDR2 reads YENEEA. V shed 0 bases, J shed 0 bases, and the junction held 8 bases outside the gene matches. The CDR3 contains 18 residues. The CDR3 bases are TGTGCCAGCAGCTTAGAGTTGGGGGACAGCTACTCTGGAAACACCATATATTTT. Translating it yields CASSLELGDSYSGNTIYF.

This rearrangement joins TRBV2 to TRBJ1-1, with a possible D match to TRBD1 (5 bases). The CDR3 is 17 amino acids. Trimming shortened V by 8 bases and J by 3 bases, and 25 bases separated the two germline ends. Germline values: CDR1 SNHLY, CDR2 FYNNEI. The CDR3 nucleotides are TGTGCCAGCGTAAGACAGTTATCGGTGCAGTGGGACACTGAAGCTTTCTTT. Residues: CASVRQLSVQWDTEAFF.

The rearrangement links TRBV2 to TRBJ2-5, with D maybe TRBD2 (5 bases). The CDR3 consists of 13 residues. V was shortened by 6 bases and J by 4 bases, with 12 bases between the two germline ends. Germline CDR1 is SNHLY and CDR2 is FYNNEI. The CDR3 sequence is CASSSGGGETQYF. The DNA of the CDR3 is TGTGCCAGCAGCTCAGGCGGAGGAGAGACCCAGTACTTC. The whole variable domain, remainder taken from reference TRBV2 and TRBJ2-5, is EPEVTQTPSHQVTQMGQEVILRCVPISNHLYFYWYRQILGQKVEFLVSFYNNEISEKSEIFDDQFSVERPDGSNFTLKIRSTKLEDSAMYFCASSSGGGETQYFGPGTRLLVL.

This clone has just a few counts. The chain joins TRBV5-6 to TRBJ2-1; no clear D. V dropped 1 base and J dropped 13 bases, with 12 bases sitting between them. The germline V gene encodes CDR1 SGHDT and CDR2 YYEEEE. The CDR3 sequence is 12 residues long. The CDR3 here is CASSLSVGGQFF. CDR3 bases: TGTGCCAGCAGCTTGAGTGTTGGCGGCCAGTTCTTC.

This chain connects TRBV5-8 to TRBJ2-7, with D unresolved. The V end lost 0 bases, the J end lost 5 bases, and 12 bases lay between the germline ends. CDR3 length equals 14 residues. Germline V gene lookup returns CDR1 SGHTS and CDR2 YDEGEE. CDR3 region: CASSLGSPKNEQYF. CDR3 bases: TGTGCCAGCAGCTTGGGGAGCCCTAAGAACGAGCAGTACTTC.

This clone has a handful of counts. The chain carries TRBV28 and TRBJ2-1, with 13 nucleotides matching TRBD2. CDR3 length equals 20 residues. Germline lookup yields CDR1 MDHEN and CDR2 SYDVKM. J lost 0 bases, V lost 7 bases, and 15 bases had no gene match. This CDR3 is CASTPTGLAGFVPSYNEQFF. The CDR3 nucleotides read TGTGCCAGCACCCCGACGGGACTAGCGGGGTTCGTACCCTCCTACAATGAGCAGTTCTTC.

J is TRBJ2-7 and V is TRBV7-9; a possible D gene is TRBD2 (6 bases). V shed 3 bases and J shed 3 bases, with 12 bases lying between them. The CDR3 covers 14 residues. Germline V gives CDR1 SEHNR, CDR2 FQNEAQ (reference sequence). The CDR3 region has the DNA TGTGCCAGCAGCTTGAGGGACGGGGGCTACGAGCAGTACTTC. This codes for CASSLRDGGYEQYF.

In this sample, this clone turned up a few times. The genes are TRBV9 and TRBJ2-2; 11 positions agree with TRBD1. The CDR3 is made up of 15 amino acids. Germline CDR1 is SGDLS and CDR2 is YYNGEE. With 2 bases clipped from V and 5 bases from J, the junction kept 2 bases outside the gene matches. The CDR3, as DNA: TGTGCCAGCAGCGTGGACAGGGGGCAAACCGGGGAGCTGTTTTTT. It yields the protein CASSVDRGQTGELFF.

V is TRBV7-3 and J is TRBJ2-1; 8 bases fit TRBD1. CDR1 SGHTA and CDR2 FQGTGA come from the germline V gene. The ends lost 5 bases at V and 8 bases at J; junction bases unmatched: 14. The CDR3 totals 16 residues. The CDR3 loop reads CASSLQSTGAIYEQFF. Written as DNA, the CDR3 is TGTGCCAGCAGCCTTCAATCGACAGGGGCGATCTATGAGCAGTTCTTC.

The chain employs TRBV4-3 and TRBJ2-1; maybe TRBD1 (5 bases). The germline CDR1 and CDR2 sequences are LGHNA and YSLEER. The CDR3 sequence is 16 residues long. The V and J ends lost 0 bases and 3 bases respectively, with 12 bases between them. Here the CDR3 reads CASSQDRRQFYNEQFF. CDR3 DNA sequence: TGCGCCAGCAGCCAAGACCGAAGACAGTTCTACAATGAGCAGTTCTTC.

The chain carries TRBV9 and TRBJ1-1; 7 bases line up with TRBD1. The CDR3 length is 14 residues. V trimming: 0 bases; J trimming: 8 bases; junction bases outside the gene matches: 7. Per germline, CDR1 SGDLS and CDR2 YYNGEE. The CDR3 spells CASSVDGRDREAFF. The CDR3 nucleotides read TGTGCCAGCAGCGTAGACGGTCGGGACAGAGAAGCTTTCTTT.

The sample holds a few counts of this clone. The J gene is TRBJ2-2, the V gene TRBV9; 7 bases agree with TRBD2. The CDR3 contains 17 residues. Germline trimming cut 4 bases from V and 5 bases from J; bases unmatched to any gene: 14. Germline V gene lookup returns CDR1 SGDLS and CDR2 YYNGEE. CDR3 loop: CASSIELMGLWTGELFF. CDR3 nucleotides: TGTGCCAGCAGCATCGAGTTGATGGGACTATGGACCGGGGAGCTGTTTTTT.

This clone was recorded once. The J gene is TRBJ2-7, the V gene TRBV29-1, with a possible D match to TRBD2 (5 bases). Germline-derived CDR1 and CDR2 are SQVTM and ANQGSEA. V shed 6 bases and J shed 2 bases, with 11 bases lying between them. The CDR3 has 12 residues. The CDR3 sequence is CSVKRDPYEQYF. DNA for the CDR3: TGCAGCGTGAAGAGGGATCCCTACGAGCAGTACTTC.

CDR3 bases: TGTGCCAGTACCTCCGGGACAGGCTCCTACGAGCAGTACTTC. It yields the protein CASTSGTGSYEQYF. The rearrangement links TRBV19 to TRBJ2-5, with 8 nucleotides matching TRBD1. Near its end, the DNA agrees better with TRBJ2-7, so the J call may be wrong. The CDR3 contains 14 residues. Germline CDR1 LNHDA, CDR2 SQIVND (reference sequence).

The genes are TRBV19 and TRBJ2-3; 9 bases fit TRBD1. After removal of 4 bases from V and 4 bases from J, the junction contained 3 bases not matched to a gene. Germline V gene lookup returns CDR1 LNHDA and CDR2 SQIVND (reference sequence). The CDR3 consists of 14 residues. As DNA, the CDR3 is TGTGCCAGTAGTAGGGGACAGGGTGCAGATACGCAGTATTTT. The encoded protein is CASSRGQGADTQYF.

J is TRBJ1-2 and V is TRBV10-3; D uncertain. This CDR3 is 13 amino acids long. CDR1 and CDR2 (germline): ENHRY, SYGVKD. Trimming took off 2 bases at V and 8 bases at J, with 12 bases between the two ends. DNA of the CDR3: TGTGCCATCAGTGAGCGGGTGGTGGAGGGCTACACCTTC. This codes for CAISERVVEGYTF.